Detailed here is one TCR beta chain. Its cognate antigen is unknown. These data are taken from a study of T cells in Graves' hyperthyroidism and ophthalmopathy. General study points: Blood shared most expanded thyroid clonotypes above 0.001. Ophthalmopathy was model-predicted a median about 6.7 months pre-onset.

What was amplified from RNA transcripts were TCR beta CDR3 regions. A first-round RT-PCR of the TCR CDR3 used the HTBI primer set. TCRdb reanalysed the multiplex PCR reads using MiXCR and keeps one entry per CDR3 protein. The profile shows a few hundred thousand distinct CDR3 sequences, just over 45% of them singletons. Graves' hyperthyroidism showing no ophthalmopathy progression within 18 months was considered stable. This TCR was sampled from a woman aged 18-29 years with Graves' hyperthyroidism. Sequencing was carried out using peripheral blood or thyroid tissue (not recorded which).

CDR3: CASAFRTDTQYF. DNA of the CDR3: TGTGCCAGCGCATTCCGCACAGATACGCAGTATTTT. This sequence joins TRBV7-2 and TRBJ2-3, with D unclear. V was cut by 8 bases and J by 1 base, with 7 bases left in between. CDR1 and CDR2 from the germline V gene are SGHTA and FQGNSA. The CDR3 is 12 amino acids.